The present entry profiles one T cell receptor beta chain with its context. This record belongs to a study of cytomegalovirus exposure and HLA in healthy donors. The wider study: Earlier sequencing of 150 million to 200 million T cells yielded 100 million to 120 million unique TCR beta sequences.

Germline V CDR1 and CDR2: MGHRA, YSYEKL. The CDR3 has 15 amino acids. J lost 4 bases, V lost 2 bases, and 6 bases had no gene match. This PCR relied on a set of 60 Vbeta primers and 13 Jbeta primers. TCRdb's copy holds only in-frame clones and misses some; the assay was immunoSEQ multiplex PCR. The repertoire has approximately 88,000 clones, 64% of them found once; the top ten carry 3.2%. This receptor was identified in a man aged 55-75 years in good health and CMV-seronegative. The V gene is TRBV4-1, the J gene TRBJ1-1; TRBD1 agrees at 8 bases. The sample taken for sequencing was PBMCs. CDR3 residues: CASSQPDRDGTEAFF. The CDR3, as DNA: TGCGCCAGCAGCCAACCGGACAGGGACGGCACTGAAGCTTTCTTT.